This TCR beta chain was sequenced in a study of T cells in Graves' hyperthyroidism and ophthalmopathy. Findings of the study overall: The blood repertoire included most of the expanded thyroid clonotypes above 0.001.

Amplified regions were TCR beta CDR3 sequences from RNA transcripts. An initial round of RT-PCR targeting the TCR CDR3 relied on the HTBI primer set. TCRdb independently ran MiXCR on the multiplex PCR reads; one entry per CDR3 protein. The sample holds hundreds of thousands of distinct CDR3 sequences, more than 15% seen once. This clonotype was counted many times. Its antigen is currently unknown. Uncontrolled infection, other autoimmune disease, pregnancy or lactation led to exclusion. On the basis of clinical symptoms, serum thyroxine and TRAb, thyroid ultrasound and orbital computed tomography, diagnoses were made. CDR3 length: 16 residues. Germline CDR1 KGHDR, CDR2 SFDVKD. Trimming stripped 7 bases from V and 3 bases from J, with 18 bases between.

This chain uses TRBV24-1 with TRBJ2-1; perhaps TRBD2 as D (6 bases). This sequence originates from a middle-aged woman with Graves' ophthalmopathy. What was sequenced was blood. The CDR3 protein is CATSPLEGPYYNEQFF. In DNA, the CDR3 is TGTGCCACCAGCCCACTGGAGGGCCCCTACTACAATGAGCAGTTCTTC.